The rows below give T cell receptor beta chains drawn from one sample of a study of Ad26.COV2.S vaccination and SARS-CoV-2 variants. Assay used: immunoSEQ multiplex PCR; TCRdb lists only in-frame clones, some missing. The data hold 400,000 to 450,000 clones, with 75% to 95% observed a single time. The sequenced sample was peripheral blood, obtained in a trial of Ad26.COV2.S vaccine versus placebo. The receptors were gathered from a person between 18 and 65 years old who received the Ad26.COV2.S COVID-19 vaccine or a placebo. The CDR3 runs from the conserved cysteine through the conserved F or W. The D gene is left open where the match is weak. The size of a clone is reported for some rows only, either as once, few or many, or as a class for expanded clones.

>TRBD1|TRBV5-1|TRBJ2-5|-
CASSLNGQGREETQYF
TGCGCCAGCAGTTTAAATGGACAGGGTCGGGAAGAGACCCAGTACTTC
>-|TRBV21-1|TRBJ1-3|-
CASSKGRGNTIYF
TGTGCCAGCAGCAAAGGGAGGGGAAACACCATATATTTT
>-|TRBV14|TRBJ2-7|-
CASSQEPGSYEQYF
TGTGCCAGCAGCCAAGAACCGGGGAGCTACGAGCAGTACTTC
>TRBD2|TRBV4-3|TRBJ2-7|-
CASSPNPQREGRNEQYF
TGCGCCAGCAGCCCCAACCCCCAGCGGGAGGGCCGGAACGAGCAGTACTTC
>TRBD2|TRBV7-8|TRBJ2-7|-
CASSPQTSQEEYF
TGTGCCAGCAGCCCCCAGACTAGCCAAGAAGAGTACTTC
>-|TRBV19|TRBJ2-6|-
CASSILQAGASGANVLTF
TGTGCCAGTAGTATACTACAAGCCGGGGCCTCTGGGGCCAACGTCCTGACTTTC
>-|TRBV7-9|TRBJ2-7|-
CASSLAAHYEQYF
TGTGCCAGCAGCTTAGCGGCCCACTACGAGCAGTACTTC
>-|TRBV2|TRBJ2-7|-
CASSEAKGKQYF
TGTGCCAGCAGTGAAGCTAAGGGCAAGCAGTACTTC
>-|TRBV6-2/TRBV6-3|TRBJ2-5|-
CASSFTPRTARETQYF
TGTGCCAGCAGTTTCACCCCACGGACAGCTCGCGAGACCCAGTACTTC
>-|TRBV5-4|TRBJ2-7|-
CASPAGLSSPSGDGHYEQYF
TGTGCCAGCCCCGCCGGGCTATCTTCCCCATCCGGGGACGGGCACTACGAGCAGTACTTC
>TRBD2|TRBV30|TRBJ2-3|-
CAWSAPQGTAGTDTQYF
TGTGCCTGGAGTGCTCCTCAGGGAACAGCGGGGACAGATACGCAGTATTTT
>TRBD1|TRBV2|TRBJ1-1|once
CASSYNRGETEAFF
TGTGCCAGCAGTTACAACAGGGGGGAGACTGAAGCTTTCTTT
>-|TRBV14|TRBJ1-6|-
CASSPGSYNSPLHF
TGTGCCAGCAGCCCGGGGTCATATAATTCACCCCTCCACTTT
>-|TRBV19|TRBJ1-1|-
CASSQGSVNTEAFF
TGTGCCAGTAGTCAGGGGAGCGTGAACACTGAAGCTTTCTTT
>-|TRBV5-8|TRBJ2-3|-
CASSPRGAGAFNTQYF
TGTGCCAGCAGCCCCCGTGGGGCAGGGGCGTTTAATACGCAGTATTTT
>-|TRBV5-1|TRBJ2-6|-
CASSFGRERVGSGANVLTF
TGCGCCAGCAGCTTCGGACGGGAGAGGGTAGGCTCTGGGGCCAACGTCCTGACTTTC
>TRBD1|TRBV4-3|TRBJ2-7|-
CASSQESRTGSSYEQYF
TGCGCCAGCAGCCAAGAGTCTCGGACAGGGAGCTCCTACGAGCAGTACTTC
>-|TRBV15|TRBJ2-6|-
CATSRDSGANVLTF
TGTGCCACCAGCAGAGACTCTGGGGCCAACGTCCTGACTTTC
>-|TRBV6-5|TRBJ2-7|-
CASSSRTLSYEQYF
TGTGCCAGCAGCTCCCGGACACTTTCCTACGAGCAGTACTTC
>TRBD1|TRBV29-1|TRBJ1-1|-
CSVSGQGGTEAFF
TGCAGCGTTTCGGGACAGGGGGGCACTGAAGCTTTCTTT
>TRBD1|TRBV11-3|TRBJ2-1|once
CASSSWQGAGEDEQFF
TGTGCCAGCAGCTCTTGGCAGGGGGCAGGGGAAGATGAGCAGTTCTTC
>-|TRBV6-2/TRBV6-3|TRBJ2-7|-
CASSPYQGLGSYEQYF
TGTGCCAGCAGCCCCTATCAGGGGTTAGGCTCCTACGAGCAGTACTTC
>-|TRBV3-1/TRBV3-2|TRBJ2-1|-
CASGIVGSYNEQFF
TGTGCCAGTGGTATTGTGGGCTCCTACAATGAGCAGTTCTTC
>-|TRBV28|TRBJ2-7|-
CASSLPTGSEQYF
TGTGCCAGCAGCCTACCAACAGGGTCCGAGCAGTACTTC
>-|TRBV15|TRBJ2-7|-
CATSRVTRAYEQYF
TGTGCCACCAGCAGGGTGACTAGAGCCTACGAGCAGTACTTC
>-|TRBV5-4|TRBJ2-1|-
CASSLVGPNNEQFF
TGTGCCAGCAGCTTGGTAGGACCCAACAATGAGCAGTTCTTC
>-|TRBV4-1|TRBJ2-2|-
CASSQQGGTGELFF
TGCGCCAGCAGCCAACAGGGCGGTACCGGGGAGCTGTTTTTT
>TRBD2|TRBV27|TRBJ2-3|-
CASSLIPSGGSTDTQYF
TGTGCCAGCAGTTTAATCCCTAGCGGAGGGAGCACAGATACGCAGTATTTT
>-|TRBV13|TRBJ2-2|-
CASSLGTGFTGELFF
TGTGCCAGCAGCTTAGGAACAGGGTTCACCGGGGAGCTGTTTTTT
>-|TRBV30|TRBJ2-7|-
CAWSAQGYEQYF
TGTGCCTGGAGTGCACAGGGTTACGAGCAGTACTTC
>-|TRBV5-4|TRBJ1-1|-
CASSLEPEVTEAFF
TGTGCCAGCAGCTTGGAACCCGAGGTTACTGAAGCTTTCTTT
>TRBD2|TRBV27|TRBJ2-1|-
CASSSNVGLAGYNEQFF
TGTGCCAGCAGTTCTAATGTAGGACTAGCGGGGTACAATGAGCAGTTCTTC
>-|TRBV6-5|TRBJ1-1|-
CATGRGGNTEAFF
TGTGCCACAGGGAGGGGGGGTAACACTGAAGCTTTCTTT
>TRBD2|TRBV7-9|TRBJ2-2|-
CASSLLAGVMNTGELFF
TGTGCCAGCAGCTTACTAGCGGGAGTTATGAACACCGGGGAGCTGTTTTTT
>TRBD2|TRBV18|TRBJ2-2|once
CASSSRAGVDTGELFF
TGTGCCAGCTCATCAAGAGCGGGAGTTGACACCGGGGAGCTGTTTTTT
>TRBD2|TRBV11-3|TRBJ2-1|-
CASSKRTSDDNEQFF
TGTGCCAGCAGCAAAAGGACTAGCGATGACAATGAGCAGTTCTTC
>-|TRBV9|TRBJ1-5|-
CASSPKDQPQHF
TGTGCCAGCAGCCCGAAGGATCAGCCCCAGCATTTT
>-|TRBV9|TRBJ2-2|few
CASSVGTVRTGELFF
TGTGCCAGCAGCGTCGGAACAGTCCGCACCGGGGAGCTGTTTTTT
>-|TRBV7-3|TRBJ2-5|-
CASSPDGGTPPETQYF
TGTGCCAGCAGCCCGGATGGGGGGACGCCCCCAGAGACCCAGTACTTC
>-|TRBV13|TRBJ2-1|-
CASSPSSSYNEQFF
TGTGCCAGCAGCCCCTCGTCTTCCTACAATGAGCAGTTCTTC
>-|TRBV6-5|TRBJ1-1|-
CASSYLGELEAFF
TGTGCCAGCAGTTACCTAGGGGAACTTGAAGCTTTCTTT
>-|TRBV7-9|TRBJ2-3|-
CASSRIGLYTQYF
TGTGCCAGCAGCCGCATCGGACTCTATACGCAGTATTTT
>-|TRBV30|TRBJ1-1|-
CAWSRYTEAFF
TGTGCCTGGAGTAGATACACTGAAGCTTTCTTT
>-|TRBV6-6|TRBJ1-4|-
CASSPLGSGPNYEKLFF
TGTGCCAGCAGTCCCTTGGGATCGGGGCCCAACTATGAAAAACTGTTTTTT
>TRBD2|TRBV19|TRBJ2-1|-
CASSIQSASGKDEQFF
TGTGCCAGTAGTATTCAGTCGGCTAGCGGGAAGGATGAGCAGTTCTTC
>-|TRBV28|TRBJ1-5|-
CASRNTGSRNQPQHF
TGTGCCAGCAGAAATACAGGGTCGCGCAATCAGCCCCAGCATTTT
>-|TRBV6-5|TRBJ2-7|once
CASSYADGAYEQYF
TGTGCCAGCAGTTACGCCGACGGGGCCTACGAGCAGTACTTC
>-|TRBV6-5|TRBJ2-5|-
CASSKPKETQYF
TGTGCCAGCAGTAAGCCCAAAGAGACCCAGTACTTC
>-|TRBV18|TRBJ2-1|-
CASSLLQVNEQFF
TGTGCCAGCTCACTCCTCCAGGTTAATGAGCAGTTCTTC
>TRBD1|TRBV6-2/TRBV6-3|TRBJ2-2|-
CASSTGQGETGELFF
TGTGCCAGCAGTACTGGACAGGGGGAGACCGGGGAGCTGTTTTTT
>-|TRBV7-9|TRBJ1-2|few
CASRHLSQANYGYTF
TGTGCCAGCAGACATCTAAGTCAGGCTAACTATGGCTACACCTTC
>-|TRBV2|TRBJ1-1|-
CASSLQQGIAEAFF
TGTGCCAGCAGTCTTCAGCAGGGAATAGCTGAAGCTTTCTTT
>TRBD1|TRBV19|TRBJ2-7|-
CASSAQQGYEQYF
TGTGCCAGTAGTGCGCAACAGGGGTACGAGCAGTACTTC
>-|TRBV7-2|TRBJ2-7|-
CASSAYYEQYF
TGTGCCAGCAGCGCCTACTACGAGCAGTACTTC
>-|TRBV29-1|TRBJ1-3|-
CSVEDLAGNTIYF
TGCAGCGTTGAAGACCTAGCAGGAAACACCATATATTTT